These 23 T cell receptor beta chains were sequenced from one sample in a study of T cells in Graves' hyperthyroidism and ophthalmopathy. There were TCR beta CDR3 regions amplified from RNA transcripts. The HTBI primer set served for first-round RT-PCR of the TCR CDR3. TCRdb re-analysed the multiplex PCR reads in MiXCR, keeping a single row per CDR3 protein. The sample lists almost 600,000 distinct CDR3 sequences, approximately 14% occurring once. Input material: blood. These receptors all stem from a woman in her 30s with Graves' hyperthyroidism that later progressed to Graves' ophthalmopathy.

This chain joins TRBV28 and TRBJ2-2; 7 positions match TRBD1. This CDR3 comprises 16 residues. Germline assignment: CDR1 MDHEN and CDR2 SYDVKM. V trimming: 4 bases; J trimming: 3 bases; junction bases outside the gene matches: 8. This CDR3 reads CASSWSLDRHTGELFF. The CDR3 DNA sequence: TGTGCCAGCAGTTGGTCCCTGGACAGGCACACCGGGGAGCTGTTTTTT.

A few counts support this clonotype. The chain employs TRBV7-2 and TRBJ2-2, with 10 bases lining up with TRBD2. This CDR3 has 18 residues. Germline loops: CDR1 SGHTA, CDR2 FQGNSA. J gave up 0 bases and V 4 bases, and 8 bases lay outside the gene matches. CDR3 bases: TGTGCCAGCAGCTCAGCGGGAGGGCCCCTATCGAACACCGGGGAGCTGTTTTTT. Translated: CASSSAGGPLSNTGELFF.

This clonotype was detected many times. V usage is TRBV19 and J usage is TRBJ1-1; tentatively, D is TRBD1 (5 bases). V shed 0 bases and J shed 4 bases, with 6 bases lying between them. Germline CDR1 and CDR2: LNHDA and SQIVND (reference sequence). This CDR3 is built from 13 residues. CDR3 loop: CASSIEGGTEAFF. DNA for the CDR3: TGTGCCAGTAGTATAGAGGGGGGCACTGAAGCTTTCTTT.

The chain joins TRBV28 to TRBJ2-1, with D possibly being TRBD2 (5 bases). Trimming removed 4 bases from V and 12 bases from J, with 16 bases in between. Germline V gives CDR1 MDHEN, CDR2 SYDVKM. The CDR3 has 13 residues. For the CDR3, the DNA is TGTGCCAGCAGTTCGAACTCCCGGGATGGGCAGTTCTTC. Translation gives CASSSNSRDGQFF.

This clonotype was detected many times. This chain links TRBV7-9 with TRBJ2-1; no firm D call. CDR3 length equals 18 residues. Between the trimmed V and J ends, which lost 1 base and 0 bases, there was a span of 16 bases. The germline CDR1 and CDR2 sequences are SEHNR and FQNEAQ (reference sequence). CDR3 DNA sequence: TGTGCCAGCAGCTTAGAGATAGGGTCCTCAAGCTCCTACAATGAGCAGTTCTTC. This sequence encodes CASSLEIGSSSSYNEQFF.

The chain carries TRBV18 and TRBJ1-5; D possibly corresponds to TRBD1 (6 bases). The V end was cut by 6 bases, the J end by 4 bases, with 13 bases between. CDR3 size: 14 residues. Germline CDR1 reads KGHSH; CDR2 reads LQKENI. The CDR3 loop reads CASSTGQQNQPQHF. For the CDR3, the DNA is TGTGCCAGCTCTACGGGACAACAAAATCAGCCCCAGCATTTT.

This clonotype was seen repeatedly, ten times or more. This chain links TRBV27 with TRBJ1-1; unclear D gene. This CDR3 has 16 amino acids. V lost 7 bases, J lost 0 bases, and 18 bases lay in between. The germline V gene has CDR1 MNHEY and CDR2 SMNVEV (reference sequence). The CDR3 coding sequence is TGTGCCAGCAAACGAGGGAACTTGAATATGAACACTGAAGCTTTCTTT. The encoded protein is CASKRGNLNMNTEAFF.

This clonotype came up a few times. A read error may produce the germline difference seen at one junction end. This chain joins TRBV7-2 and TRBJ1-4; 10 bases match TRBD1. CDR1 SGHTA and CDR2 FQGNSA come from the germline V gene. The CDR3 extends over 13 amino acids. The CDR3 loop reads CASSRQGAEKLSF. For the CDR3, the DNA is TGTGCCAGCAGCCGACAGGGGGCTGAAAAACTGTCTTTT.

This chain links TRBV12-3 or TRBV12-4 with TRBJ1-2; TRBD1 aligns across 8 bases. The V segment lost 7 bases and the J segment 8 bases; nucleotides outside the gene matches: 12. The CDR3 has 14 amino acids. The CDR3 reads CASTRTGLYGGYTF. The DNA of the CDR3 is TGTGCCAGCACCCGGACAGGGCTCTATGGAGGCTACACCTTC.

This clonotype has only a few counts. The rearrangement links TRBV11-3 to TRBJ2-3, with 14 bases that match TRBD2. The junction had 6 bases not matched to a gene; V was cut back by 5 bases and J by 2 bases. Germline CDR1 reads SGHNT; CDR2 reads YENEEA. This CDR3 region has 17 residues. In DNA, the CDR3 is TGTGCCAGCAGCCGGGGACTAGCGGGGGAGTTCACAGATACGCAGTATTTT. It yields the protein CASSRGLAGEFTDTQYF.

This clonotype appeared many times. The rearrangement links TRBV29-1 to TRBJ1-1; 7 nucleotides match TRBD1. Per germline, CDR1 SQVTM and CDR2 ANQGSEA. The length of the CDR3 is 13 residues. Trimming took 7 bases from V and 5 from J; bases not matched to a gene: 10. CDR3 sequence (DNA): TGCAGCGCCGGGTCCTCAGGGGGTACTGAAGCTTTCTTT. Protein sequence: CSAGSSGGTEAFF. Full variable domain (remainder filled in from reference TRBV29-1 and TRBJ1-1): SAVISQKPSRDICQRGTSLTIQCQVDSQVTMMFWYRQQPGQSLTLIATANQGSEATYESGFVIDKFPISRPNLTFSTLTVSNMSPEDSSIYLCSAGSSGGTEAFFGQGTRLTVV.

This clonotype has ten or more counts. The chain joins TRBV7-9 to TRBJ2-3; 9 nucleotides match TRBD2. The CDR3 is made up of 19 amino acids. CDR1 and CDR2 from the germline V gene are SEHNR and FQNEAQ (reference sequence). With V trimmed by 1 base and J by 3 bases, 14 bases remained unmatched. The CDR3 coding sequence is TGTGCCAGCAGCTTAGGGGGGTGGGTTAGCGGGAGCCGTACAGATACGCAGTATTTT. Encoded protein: CASSLGGWVSGSRTDTQYF.

CDR3 coding DNA: TGCAGTGCTAGAGGGGGGGGACTAGCGGAGTACAGGGGGGATCGATTAGATACGCAGTATTTT. Protein: CSARGGGLAEYRGDRLDTQYF. The chain recombines TRBV20-1 with TRBJ2-3; TRBD2 matches 11 bases. CDR3 length: 21 amino acids. V shed 1 base and J 5 bases; nucleotides not matched to a gene: 23. Looked up from germline, CDR1 is DFQATT and CDR2 is SNEGSKA (reference sequence).

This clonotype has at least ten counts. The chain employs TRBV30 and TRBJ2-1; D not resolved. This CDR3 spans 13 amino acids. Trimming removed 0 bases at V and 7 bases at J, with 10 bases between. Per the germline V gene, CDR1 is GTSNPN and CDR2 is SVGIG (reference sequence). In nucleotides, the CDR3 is TGTGCCTGGAGTGTACAAGCCGCTAATGAGCAGTTCTTC. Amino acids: CAWSVQAANEQFF.

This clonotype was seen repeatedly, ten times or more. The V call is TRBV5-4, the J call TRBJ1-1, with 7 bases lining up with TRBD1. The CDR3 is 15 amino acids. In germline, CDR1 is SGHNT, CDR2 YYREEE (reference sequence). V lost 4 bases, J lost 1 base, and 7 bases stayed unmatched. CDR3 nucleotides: TGTGCCAGCAGCATTCCGGGACAGCCGAACACTGAAGCTTTCTTT. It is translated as CASSIPGQPNTEAFF.

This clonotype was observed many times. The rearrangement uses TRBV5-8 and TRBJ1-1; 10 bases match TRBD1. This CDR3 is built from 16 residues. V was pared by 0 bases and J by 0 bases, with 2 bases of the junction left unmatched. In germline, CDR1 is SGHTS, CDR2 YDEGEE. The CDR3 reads CASSLGTGGMNTEAFF. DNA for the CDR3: TGTGCCAGCAGCTTGGGGACAGGGGGTATGAACACTGAAGCTTTCTTT.

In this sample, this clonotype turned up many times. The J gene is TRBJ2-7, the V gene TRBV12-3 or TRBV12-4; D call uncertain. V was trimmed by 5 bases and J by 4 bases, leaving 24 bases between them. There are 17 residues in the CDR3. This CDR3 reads CASSPSRGRRDLYEQYF. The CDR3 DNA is TGTGCCAGCAGTCCATCCCGTGGCAGACGCGACCTATACGAGCAGTACTTC.

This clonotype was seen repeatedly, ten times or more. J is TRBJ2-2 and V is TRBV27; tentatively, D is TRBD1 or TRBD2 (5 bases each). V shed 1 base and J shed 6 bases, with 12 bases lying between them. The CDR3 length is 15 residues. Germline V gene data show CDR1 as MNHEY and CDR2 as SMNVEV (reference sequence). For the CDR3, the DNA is TGTGCCAGCAGTTTATTTGTGGGGGAGTCCGGGGAGCTGTTTTTT. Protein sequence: CASSLFVGESGELFF.

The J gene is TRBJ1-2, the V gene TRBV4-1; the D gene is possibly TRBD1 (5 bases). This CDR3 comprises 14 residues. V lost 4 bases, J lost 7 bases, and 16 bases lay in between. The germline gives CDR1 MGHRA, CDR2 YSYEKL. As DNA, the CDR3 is TGCGCCAGCAGCCCGCCGGGACGGGGGATTGGCTACACCTTC. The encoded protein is CASSPPGRGIGYTF.

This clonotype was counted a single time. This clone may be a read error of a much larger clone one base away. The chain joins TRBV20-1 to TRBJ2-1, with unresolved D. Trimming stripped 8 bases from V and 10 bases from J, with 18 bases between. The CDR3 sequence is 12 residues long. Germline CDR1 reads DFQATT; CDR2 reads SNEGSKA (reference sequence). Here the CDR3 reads CSPSGLEHEQFF. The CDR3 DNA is TGCAGTCCCTCCGGTCTAGAGCACGAGCAGTTCTTC.

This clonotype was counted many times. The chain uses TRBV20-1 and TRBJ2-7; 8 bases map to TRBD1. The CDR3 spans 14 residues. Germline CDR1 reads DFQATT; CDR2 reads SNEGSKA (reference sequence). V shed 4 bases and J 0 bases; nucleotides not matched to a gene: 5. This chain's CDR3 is CSATPGTGSYEQYF. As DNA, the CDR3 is TGCAGTGCTACTCCCGGGACAGGCTCCTACGAGCAGTACTTC.

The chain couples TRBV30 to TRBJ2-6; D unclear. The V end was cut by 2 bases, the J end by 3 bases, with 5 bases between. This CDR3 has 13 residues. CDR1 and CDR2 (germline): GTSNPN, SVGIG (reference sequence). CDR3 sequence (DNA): TGTGCCTGGAGTCGCGGTGGGGCCAACGTCCTGACTTTC. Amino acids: CAWSRGGANVLTF.

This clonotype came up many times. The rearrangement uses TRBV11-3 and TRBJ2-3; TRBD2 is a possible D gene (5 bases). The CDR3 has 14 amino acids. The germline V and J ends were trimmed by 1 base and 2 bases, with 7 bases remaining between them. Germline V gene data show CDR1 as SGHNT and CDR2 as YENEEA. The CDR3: CASSLGGITDTQYF. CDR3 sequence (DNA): TGTGCCAGCAGCTTAGGAGGGATCACAGATACGCAGTATTTT.